The 27 T cell receptor beta chains given below trace back to one sample, sequenced in a study of cytomegalovirus exposure and HLA in healthy donors. A multiplex PCR was run with 60 Vbeta primers and 13 Jbeta primers. The protocol was immunoSEQ multiplex PCR, while the TCRdb copy is restricted to in-frame clones and leaves out a portion. The repertoire holds 120,000 to 150,000 clones, approximately 86% seen once, with around 0.51% in the top ten. Material for sequencing was PBMCs. These receptors all stem from a woman aged 40-49 years in good health and CMV-seronegative.

The chain has TRBV2 and TRBJ1-2; the match to TRBD1 covers 10 bases. Germline values: CDR1 SNHLY, CDR2 FYNNEI. The CDR3 length is 14 residues. The J segment lost 7 bases and the V segment lost 7 bases, leaving 9 bases of the junction unmatched. The CDR3 loop reads CASNSGTGVFGYTF. CDR3 DNA sequence: TGTGCCAGCAATTCCGGGACAGGGGTGTTTGGCTACACCTTC.

The CDR3 DNA follows: TGCGCCAGCAGCTTGGTTCCCGAGGCGGATACGCAGTATTTT. Protein sequence: CASSLVPEADTQYF. This chain joins TRBV5-1 and TRBJ2-3; D gene uncertain. V gave up 0 bases and J gave up 6 bases, with 11 bases separating them. Per germline, CDR1 SGHRS and CDR2 YFSETQ. This CDR3 is 14 amino acids long.

This clone was seen once. This chain connects TRBV9 to TRBJ2-2; D unclear. The V gene's germline CDR1 is SGDLS and CDR2 YYNGEE. There are 14 residues in the CDR3. Trimming shortened V by 0 bases and J by 4 bases, and 7 bases separated the two germline ends. The DNA of the CDR3 is TGTGCCAGCAGCGTAGAGCGCTTCACCGGGGAGCTGTTTTTT. This gives the protein CASSVERFTGELFF.

In this sample, this clone turned up once. The V call is TRBV30, the J call TRBJ1-2; D remains ambiguous. Germline CDR1 and CDR2: GTSNPN and SVGIG (reference sequence). The CDR3 runs 12 residues. V was trimmed by 4 bases and J by 7 bases, leaving 13 bases between them. This CDR3 is CAWTSPPPGYTF. The CDR3 DNA follows: TGTGCCTGGACCTCTCCTCCTCCTGGCTACACCTTC. Variable domain in full (rest from reference TRBV30 and TRBJ1-2): SQTIHQWPATLVQPVGSPLSLECTVEGTSNPNLYWYRQAAGRGLQLLFYSVGIGQISSEVPQNLSASRPQDRQFILSSKKLLLSDSGFYLCAWTSPPPGYTFGSGTRLTVV.

This rearrangement joins TRBV5-6 to TRBJ2-7; D remains ambiguous. Trimming left V 3 bases short and J 1 base short, with 8 bases between. The CDR3 sequence is 13 residues long. Germline loops: CDR1 SGHDT, CDR2 YYEEEE. The CDR3 nucleotides read TGTGCCAGCAGCTGGGCCTTTTCCTACGAGCAGTACTTC. Its translation: CASSWAFSYEQYF.

The chain employs TRBV30 and TRBJ1-1, with TRBD1 matching 7 bases. The V segment lost 3 bases and the J segment 0 bases; nucleotides outside the gene matches: 1. The germline V gene encodes CDR1 GTSNPN and CDR2 SVGIG (reference sequence). The CDR3 consists of 13 residues. CDR3 in DNA: TGTGCCTGGAGGGGACAGCTGAACACTGAAGCTTTCTTT. As protein: CAWRGQLNTEAFF.

As to this clone: This same CDR3 is encoded by further DNA sequences in the sample. The V call is TRBV19, the J call TRBJ2-7, with D perhaps matching TRBD2 (5 bases). CDR3 length: 14 residues. V lost 1 base and J lost 3, with 10 bases in between. Germline V CDR1 and CDR2: LNHDA, SQIVND (reference sequence). The CDR3 DNA reads as TGTGCCAGTAGTATAGCTCTCGGGGTCTACGAGCAGTACTTC. Translating gives CASSIALGVYEQYF.

J is TRBJ1-6 and V is TRBV30, with unresolved D. This CDR3 spans 11 amino acids. Germline V gene sequence: CDR1 GTSNPN, CDR2 SVGIG (reference sequence). The V end was cut by 2 bases, the J end by 12 bases, with 8 bases between. In DNA form, the CDR3 reads TGTGCCTGGAGTAAGGGAGGACCCCTCCACTTT. Translated, it gives CAWSKGGPLHF.

The CDR3 protein is CASSLGGTVNTGELFF. In DNA form, the CDR3 reads TGTGCCAGCAGCTTAGGGGGGACAGTCAACACCGGGGAGCTGTTTTTT. The chain has TRBV7-3 and TRBJ2-2, with TRBD1 as a possible D gene (7 bases). The CDR3 sequence is 16 residues long. Germline-derived CDR1 and CDR2 are SGHTA and FQGTGA. The V end lost 2 bases, the J end lost 2 bases, and 12 bases lay between the germline ends.

This chain uses TRBV5-1 with TRBJ1-4, with 8 positions matching TRBD1. CDR3 size: 15 residues. With 5 bases clipped from V and 3 bases from J, the junction kept 6 bases outside the gene matches. The germline CDR1 and CDR2 sequences are SGHRS and YFSETQ. CDR3 loop: CASRDQGAANEKLFF. CDR3 bases: TGCGCCAGCAGGGACCAGGGGGCAGCTAATGAAAAACTGTTTTTT. Full variable domain (outside the CDR3, taken from reference TRBV5-1 and TRBJ1-4): KAGVTQTPRYLIKTRGQQVTLSCSPISGHRSVSWYQQTPGQGLQFLFEYFSETQRNKGNFPGRFSGRQFSNSRSEMNVSTLELGDSALYLCASRDQGAANEKLFFGSGTQLSVL.

The gene calls are TRBV10-3 and TRBJ2-1; 9 bases are shared with TRBD2. The ends lost 7 bases at V and 2 bases at J; junction bases unmatched: 9. This CDR3 has 16 amino acids. Germline CDR1 and CDR2: ENHRY and SYGVKD. The CDR3 sequence: CAITSIAGEAYNEQFF. The CDR3 coding sequence is TGTGCCATCACCTCGATAGCGGGAGAGGCCTACAATGAGCAGTTCTTC.

About this clone: Other DNA sequences in the same sample also yield this CDR3. The chain recombines TRBV28 with TRBJ2-7; 10 bases match TRBD2. Germline loops: CDR1 MDHEN, CDR2 SYDVKM. With V trimmed by 3 bases and J by 5 bases, 4 bases remained unmatched. The length of the CDR3 is 14 residues. The CDR3 bases are TGTGCCAGCAGTTTTGGAACTAGCGGGAACGAGCAGTACTTC. Translating gives CASSFGTSGNEQYF.

As to this clone: Other nucleotide sequences in the sample specify the same CDR3. The chain links TRBV30 to TRBJ2-5; D is unclear. The CDR3 sequence is 11 residues long. CDR1 is GTSNPN, CDR2 SVGIG, per germline (reference sequence). Trimming took off 0 bases at V and 5 bases at J, with 4 bases between the two ends. CDR3 coding DNA: TGTGCCTGGAGTGTACTGGAGACCCAGTACTTC. Encoded protein: CAWSVLETQYF.

This clone showed up just once. The rearrangement joins TRBV27 to TRBJ2-5; no clear D. V lost 2 bases to trimming and J lost 5 bases, with 18 bases between them. The CDR3 loop spans 16 amino acids. The germline V gene has CDR1 MNHEY and CDR2 SMNVEV (reference sequence). The chain's CDR3 is CASSLQWLGSEETQYF. The CDR3 DNA sequence: TGTGCCAGCAGTTTACAGTGGTTGGGCTCAGAGGAGACCCAGTACTTC.

This chain's CDR3 is CASSSPIKDTQYF. The CDR3 DNA reads TGTGCCAGCAGCAGTCCCATTAAAGATACGCAGTATTTT. V gene TRBV28 combines with J gene TRBJ2-3; D is unresolved. The CDR3 is 13 residues long. Trimming cost V 6 bases and J 5 bases, with 12 bases left between them. CDR1 and CDR2 (germline): MDHEN, SYDVKM.

The chain has TRBV6-5 and TRBJ2-1; D perhaps matches TRBD2 (5 bases). The CDR3 length is 16 residues. The V gene lost 2 bases and the J gene lost 3 bases, with 14 bases spanning the gap. Germline CDR1 and CDR2: MNHEY and SVGAGI. The CDR3 loop reads CASSYRGGKNYNEQFF. In DNA, the CDR3 is TGTGCCAGCAGTTACCGAGGAGGAAAAAACTACAATGAGCAGTTCTTC.

This chain connects TRBV5-6 to TRBJ2-1; D ambiguous. The germline V gene has CDR1 SGHDT and CDR2 YYEEEE. The V gene lost 4 bases and the J gene lost 2 bases, with 4 bases spanning the gap. This CDR3 has 12 amino acids. The CDR3 region has the DNA TGTGCCAGCAGCGGCCCCTACAATGAGCAGTTCTTC. Protein sequence: CASSGPYNEQFF.

The CDR3, as DNA: TGTGCCAGCAGTGAAATGACAGGGGGTCACTATGGCTACACCTTC. Amino acid sequence: CASSEMTGGHYGYTF. J is TRBJ1-2 and V is TRBV6-1; the match to TRBD1 covers 9 bases. J was trimmed by 3 bases and V by 2 bases; bases with no gene match: 4. Germline loops: CDR1 MNHNS, CDR2 SASEGT. The CDR3 length is 15 residues.

The V and J genes are TRBV9 and TRBJ2-7, with 9 bases that match TRBD2. Germline V gene data show CDR1 as SGDLS and CDR2 as YYNGEE. J gave up 7 bases and V 4 bases, and 9 bases lay outside the gene matches. The CDR3 is made up of 14 amino acids. CDR3 sequence: CASSSRGRGGEQYF. Written as DNA, the CDR3 is TGTGCCAGCAGCTCGCGCGGGAGGGGGGGAGAGCAGTACTTC.

The CDR3 bases are TGTGCCAGCAGCGTAGGGGACAGGGTCTACCAAGAGACCCAGTACTTC. Encoded protein: CASSVGDRVYQETQYF. The chain employs TRBV9 and TRBJ2-5; 9 positions agree with TRBD1. The CDR3 contains 16 residues. The V segment lost 0 bases and the J segment 0 bases; nucleotides outside the gene matches: 3. Germline assignment: CDR1 SGDLS and CDR2 YYNGEE.

The V call is TRBV28, the J call TRBJ2-3; D is uncertain. CDR1 MDHEN and CDR2 SYDVKM come from the germline V gene. The CDR3 runs to 16 residues. V gave up 5 bases and J gave up 2 bases, with 17 bases separating them. The CDR3 bases are TGTGCCAGCAGTGACTTGACCGCATCTCACACAGATACGCAGTATTTT. Translating gives CASSDLTASHTDTQYF. The whole variable domain, filled in from reference TRBV28 and TRBJ2-3, reads DVKVTQSSRYLVKRTGEKVFLECVQDMDHENMFWYRQDPGLGLRLIYFSYDVKMKEKGDIPEGYSVSREKKERFSLILESASTNQTSMYLCASSDLTASHTDTQYFGPGTRLTVL.

The chain recombines TRBV10-3 with TRBJ2-2, with 7 nucleotides matching TRBD1. CDR3 length: 16 residues. The ends lost 2 bases at V and 1 base at J; junction bases unmatched: 4. From germline, CDR1 is ENHRY and CDR2 SYGVKD. The CDR3 nucleotides are TGTGCCATCAGTGAGCCCCGACAGGGGAACACCGGGGAGCTGTTTTTT. Translating gives CAISEPRQGNTGELFF.

The chain is built from TRBV5-5 and TRBJ2-7; the match to TRBD1 covers 7 bases. The CDR3 runs to 15 residues. V lost 1 base to trimming and J lost 4 bases; unmatched junction nucleotides: 8. Looked up from germline, CDR1 is SGHKS and CDR2 is YYEKEE (reference sequence). The DNA for the CDR3 is TGTGCCAGCAGCTTGTTGTTCAGGGGGTTGTACGAGCAGTACTTC. It encodes CASSLLFRGLYEQYF.

Only one count was recorded for this clone. V and J are TRBV7-9 and TRBJ1-5; 8 positions match TRBD1. The CDR3 is 14 amino acids. The trim removed 5 bases at V and 6 bases at J, leaving 6 bases unmatched. Germline V lookup: CDR1 SEHNR, CDR2 FQNEAQ (reference sequence). CDR3 sequence (DNA): TGTGCCAGCAGCCTTGGACAGGGAGGTCAGCCCCAGCATTTT. Its translation is CASSLGQGGQPQHF.

The chain links TRBV5-1 to TRBJ1-2, with TRBD1 matching 8 bases. The CDR3 runs to 14 residues. V shed 4 bases and J 6 bases; nucleotides not matched to a gene: 8. The germline V gene encodes CDR1 SGHRS and CDR2 YFSETQ. The CDR3 protein is CASSIRGTGDGYTF. DNA for the CDR3: TGCGCCAGCAGCATACGAGGGACAGGCGATGGCTACACCTTC.

A word on this clone: One end of the junction fails to match germline, which may point to a read error. This chain uses TRBV7-9 with TRBJ1-2; 7 nucleotides match TRBD1. The CDR3 consists of 14 residues. From germline, CDR1 is SEHNR and CDR2 FQNEAQ (reference sequence). The CDR3 reads CSSSSDRSNYGYTF. Here the CDR3 DNA reads TGTTCCAGCAGCTCGGACAGGTCTAACTATGGCTACACCTTC.

The J gene is TRBJ1-2, the V gene TRBV6-1; 9 nucleotides line up with TRBD1. This CDR3 comprises 16 residues. Germline loops: CDR1 MNHNS, CDR2 SASEGT. J lost 2 bases, V lost 2 bases, and 6 bases had no gene match. CDR3 loop: CASSEYPTGGNYGYTF. CDR3 nucleotide sequence: TGTGCCAGCAGTGAATACCCGACAGGGGGGAACTATGGCTACACCTTC.